This T cell receptor beta chain appears in the sequencing data of a study of blood T cells in healthy people across ages. General observations from the study: It was held that the diversity estimates obtained from one million T cells were underestimates. The recorded TCR beta diversity per million T cells decreased in a roughly linear manner with age.

The V and J ends lost 1 base and 5 bases respectively, with 11 bases between them. There are 14 residues in the CDR3. A remark on this clonotype: Its antigen remains unidentified.

Per sample, extraction of total RNA gave at least 6 micrograms in every case. Primers used in a second PCR of roughly 6 to 11 cycles were a sample-barcoded 5' primer and a J-beta primer mix. At least 2.5 million CDR3-containing paired-end reads were obtained per sample. TCRdb itself ran the 5' RACE reads through MiXCR, one entry per CDR3 protein. This sample has 750,000 or so distinct CDR3 sequences, with 20% to 30% found just once. The same sample was also studied in work on T cells of mothers and their children.

The source material was blood. The sequence was collected from a boy younger than 18 in good health. The J gene is TRBJ1-2, the V gene TRBV12-3 or TRBV12-4; D call uncertain. CDR3 loop: CASSLDGTDYGYTF. The CDR3, as DNA: TGTGCCAGCAGTTTAGACGGTACTGATTATGGCTACACCTTC.